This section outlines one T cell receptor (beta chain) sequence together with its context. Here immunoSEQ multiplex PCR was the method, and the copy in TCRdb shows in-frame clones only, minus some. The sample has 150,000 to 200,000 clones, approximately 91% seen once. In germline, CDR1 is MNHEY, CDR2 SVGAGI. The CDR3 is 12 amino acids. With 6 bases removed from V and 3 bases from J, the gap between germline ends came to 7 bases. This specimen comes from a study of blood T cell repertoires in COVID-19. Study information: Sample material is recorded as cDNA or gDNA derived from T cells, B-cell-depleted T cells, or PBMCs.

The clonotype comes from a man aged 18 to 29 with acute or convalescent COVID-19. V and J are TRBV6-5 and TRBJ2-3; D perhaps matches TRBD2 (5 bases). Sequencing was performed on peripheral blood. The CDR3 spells CASRRDTDTQYF. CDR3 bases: TGTGCCAGCAGGAGGGATACAGATACGCAGTATTTT.